The rows below give T cell receptor beta chains drawn from one sample of a study of vaccination and CD4 T cells after COVID-19. Each CDR3 protein is one row after TCRdb ran MiXCR on the PCR reads. The data show around 10,000 distinct CDR3 sequences, roughly 56% seen once. No antigen is known for these receptors. The sequencing sample was made of CD4+ T cells from blood, cultured in vitro. All receptors derive from a human donor who had recovered from COVID-19. CDR3s include the opening cysteine and the closing phenylalanine or tryptophan. Each record gives: clone size, J gene, V gene, D gene, CDR3 protein, CDR3 DNA. The D gene is left open where the match is weak. A row's size may be missing; if present it is once, few, many or a size class.

few TRBJ1-6 TRBV27 NA CASSWGTPIGNSPLHF TGTGCCAGCAGTTGGGGTACCCCAATTGGTAATTCACCCCTCCACTTT
NA TRBJ1-2 TRBV4-1 NA CASSQAALGGYGYTF TGCGCCAGCAGCCAAGCGGCACTGGGAGGCTATGGCTACACCTTC
NA TRBJ2-4 TRBV20-1 NA CSAPGGLAKNIQYF TGCAGTGCTCCTGGGGGGCTAGCCAAAAACATTCAGTACTTC
medium-sized TRBJ2-1 TRBV12-3/TRBV12-4 NA CASSLGIEQFF TGTGCCAGCAGTTTAGGGATTGAGCAGTTCTTC
NA TRBJ2-5 TRBV20-1 TRBD1 CSARTGGTETQYF TGCAGTGCAAGGACAGGGGGAACTGAGACCCAGTACTTC
NA TRBJ1-1 TRBV6-1 TRBD1 CASTNTGQGTEAFF TGTGCCAGCACCAACACCGGACAGGGCACTGAAGCTTTCTTT
NA TRBJ1-4 TRBV28 NA CASNPTGATGGKLFF TGTGCCAGCAACCCAACGGGGGCCACGGGGGGAAAACTGTTTTTT
NA TRBJ2-2 TRBV6-2/TRBV6-3 TRBD2 CASSVAGRDAGELFF TGTGCCAGCAGCGTAGCGGGGAGGGACGCCGGGGAGCTGTTTTTT
few TRBJ2-7 TRBV6-2/TRBV6-3 TRBD1 CASSQGAEQYF TGTGCCAGCAGCCAGGGGGCCGAGCAGTACTTC
few TRBJ2-6 TRBV7-8 TRBD1 CASSLSSVGGAGANVLTF TGTGCCAGCAGCTTAAGCTCTGTAGGGGGCGCCGGGGCCAACGTCCTGACTTTC
NA TRBJ2-2 TRBV20-1 NA CSAKRTAGELFF TGCAGTGCTAAGCGGACAGCCGGGGAGCTGTTTTTT
NA TRBJ1-1 TRBV2 NA CASSTNLNTEAFF TGTGCCAGCAGTACCAATTTGAACACTGAAGCTTTCTTT
NA TRBJ2-1 TRBV11-3 TRBD1 CASSSGTGGMGEQFF TGTGCCAGCAGCTCGGGGACAGGGGGTATGGGTGAGCAGTTCTTC
few TRBJ1-5 TRBV24-1 NA CATSDSGRNQPQHF TGTGCCACCAGTGATTCAGGGAGGAATCAGCCCCAGCATTTT
NA TRBJ1-5 TRBV6-1 TRBD1 CASSPSGQRTLGNQPQHF TGTGCCAGCAGTCCCTCGGGACAGCGAACCTTGGGCAATCAGCCCCAGCATTTT
NA TRBJ2-5 TRBV20-1 TRBD1 CSARTQGAIETQYF TGCAGTGCTAGAACCCAGGGGGCTATCGAGACCCAGTACTTC
medium-sized TRBJ2-1 TRBV28 TRBD1 CASSSAGTGQFF TGTGCCAGCAGTTCCGCCGGGACAGGGCAGTTCTTC
few TRBJ2-3 TRBV6-1 NA CASRPPWGRANTDTQYF TGTGCCAGCAGGCCCCCTTGGGGCAGGGCTAACACAGATACGCAGTATTTT
NA TRBJ2-6 TRBV19 TRBD1 CASTPDRVYSGANVLTF TGTGCCAGTACCCCGGACAGGGTTTACTCTGGGGCCAACGTCCTGACTTTC
NA TRBJ2-5 TRBV28 NA CASKPFPGKSQETQYF TGTGCCAGCAAACCCTTCCCGGGGAAAAGCCAAGAGACCCAGTACTTC
NA TRBJ2-1 TRBV10-1 NA CASSESGISLHFF TGCGCCAGCAGTGAGTCAGGCATATCCTTACACTTCTTC
once TRBJ2-7 TRBV20-1 TRBD1 CSAREGTATYEQYF TGCAGTGCTAGAGAGGGGACAGCTACCTACGAGCAGTACTTC
NA TRBJ1-5 TRBV20-1 TRBD1 CSANGQGDQPQHF TGCAGTGCAAACGGACAGGGGGATCAGCCCCAGCATTTT
NA TRBJ2-2 TRBV14 TRBD1 CASSRPGTGATGELFF TGTGCCAGCAGCCGCCCAGGGACAGGGGCTACCGGGGAGCTGTTTTTT
NA TRBJ1-5 TRBV19 NA CASSIIDRLNSPQHF TGTGCCAGTAGTATAATCGACAGGCTTAATAGTCCCCAGCATTTT
few TRBJ2-1 TRBV11-2 TRBD2 CASSLSGGSSYNEQFF TGTGCCAGCAGCCTTTCGGGGGGAAGCTCCTACAATGAGCAGTTCTTC
few TRBJ1-2 TRBV27 NA CASSFRGGTGYTF TGTGCCAGCAGTTTCAGAGGGGGTACTGGCTACACCTTC
NA TRBJ2-5 TRBV6-1 TRBD1 CASSRTYDRAETQYF TGTGCCAGCAGTCGTACATATGACAGGGCGGAGACCCAGTACTTC
NA TRBJ1-4 TRBV10-3 NA CATTRSTNEKLFF TGTGCCACAACGAGGTCAACTAATGAAAAACTGTTTTTT
NA TRBJ1-1 TRBV27 NA CASSLLGQSSRNTEAFF TGTGCCAGCAGTTTACTCGGACAGTCGAGTCGGAACACTGAAGCTTTCTTT
NA TRBJ1-1 TRBV12-3/TRBV12-4 NA CASSLHMNTEAFF TGTGCCAGCAGTTTACATATGAACACTGAAGCTTTCTTT
NA TRBJ1-5 TRBV4-1 NA CASSQDGVIGSNQPQHF TGCGCCAGCAGCCAAGATGGTGTGATAGGTAGCAATCAGCCCCAGCATTTT
NA TRBJ2-3 TRBV4-3 TRBD2 CASSQGGGRAYSDTQYF TGCGCCAGCAGCCAAGGGGGCGGGAGGGCTTATTCGGATACGCAGTATTTT
NA TRBJ2-1 TRBV20-1 NA CSARERGLAFSEQFF TGCAGTGCTAGAGAAAGAGGGCTAGCGTTTAGTGAGCAGTTCTTC
NA TRBJ1-2 TRBV2 TRBD1 CASSEDGTGANYGYTF TGTGCCAGCAGTGAAGACGGGACAGGGGCAAACTATGGCTACACCTTC
NA TRBJ2-1 TRBV29-1 NA CSVEGFGQQFF TGCAGCGTTGAGGGCTTTGGCCAGCAGTTCTTC
NA TRBJ2-7 TRBV20-1 NA CSAKDLYEQYF TGCAGTGCTAAAGACTTATACGAGCAGTACTTC
once TRBJ1-1 TRBV15 NA CATSSQNTEAFF TGTGCCACCAGCAGCCAAAACACTGAAGCTTTCTTT
NA TRBJ2-5 TRBV24-1 NA CATSESSGGAQYF TGTGCCACCAGTGAGTCATCGGGTGGGGCCCAGTACTTC
NA TRBJ1-2 TRBV27 NA CASSPTGIYGYTF TGTGCCAGCAGTCCAACAGGTATATATGGCTACACCTTC
NA TRBJ1-2 TRBV11-2 NA CASSLISGEDYTF TGTGCCAGCAGCTTAATCTCGGGTGAAGACTACACCTTC
NA TRBJ2-2 TRBV20-1 NA CSAGEGGEGGELFF TGCAGTGCTGGGGAGGGGGGGGAGGGCGGGGAGCTGTTTTTT